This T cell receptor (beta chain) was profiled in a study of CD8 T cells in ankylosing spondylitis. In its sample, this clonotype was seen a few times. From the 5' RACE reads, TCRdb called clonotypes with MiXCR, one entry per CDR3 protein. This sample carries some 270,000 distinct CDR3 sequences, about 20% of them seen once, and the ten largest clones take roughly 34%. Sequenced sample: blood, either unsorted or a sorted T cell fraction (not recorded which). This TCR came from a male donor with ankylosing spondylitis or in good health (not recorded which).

CDR3 sequence: CAISQYYEQYF. DNA for the CDR3: TGTGCCATCAGCCAATATTACGAGCAGTACTTC. This sequence joins TRBV10-3 and TRBJ2-7; D remains unclear. The CDR3 length is 11 residues. Looked up from germline, CDR1 is ENHRY and CDR2 is SYGVKD. Trimming left V 6 bases short and J 4 bases short, with 7 bases between.